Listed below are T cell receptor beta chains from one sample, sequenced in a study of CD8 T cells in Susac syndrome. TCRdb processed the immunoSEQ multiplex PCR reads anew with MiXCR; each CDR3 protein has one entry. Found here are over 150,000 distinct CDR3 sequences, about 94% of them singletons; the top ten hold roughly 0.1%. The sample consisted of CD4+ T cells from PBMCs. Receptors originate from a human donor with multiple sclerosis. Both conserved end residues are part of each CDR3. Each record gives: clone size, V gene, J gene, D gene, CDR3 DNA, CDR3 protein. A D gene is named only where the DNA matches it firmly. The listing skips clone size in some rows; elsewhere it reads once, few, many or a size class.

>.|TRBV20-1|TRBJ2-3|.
TGCAGTGCTATTCGGTGGGAGTTTGGTGATACGCAGTATTTT
CSAIRWEFGDTQYF
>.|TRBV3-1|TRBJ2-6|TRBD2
TGTGCCAGCAGCCAGGAGCGGGGGGCTCATGTTGGGGCCAACGTCCTGACTTTC
CASSQERGAHVGANVLTF
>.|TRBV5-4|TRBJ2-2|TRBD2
TGTGCCAGCAGTTTGCTAGCGGACTCGAACACCGGGGAGCTGTTTTTT
CASSLLADSNTGELFF
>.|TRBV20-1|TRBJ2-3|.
TGCAGTGCTTACGCTGGGGGTGATACGCAGTATTTT
CSAYAGGDTQYF
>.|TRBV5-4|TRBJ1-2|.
TGTGCCAGCAGCGCAGGGACAACCGGGGGCTACACCTTC
CASSAGTTGGYTF
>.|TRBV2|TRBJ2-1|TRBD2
TGTGCCAGCAGGGCTAGCGGGAGAGAGATCTACAATGAGCAGTTCTTC
CASRASGREIYNEQFF
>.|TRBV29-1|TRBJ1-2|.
TGCAGCGTTGAGCCCCCAGGGAGCTATGGCTACACCTTC
CSVEPPGSYGYTF
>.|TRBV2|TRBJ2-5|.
TGTGCCAGCAGTGCCACTTGGTTGGGGGAGACCCAGTACTTC
CASSATWLGETQYF
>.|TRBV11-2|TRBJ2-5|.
TGTGCCAGCAGCCCCCGGACCACCCAAGAGACCCAGTACTTC
CASSPRTTQETQYF
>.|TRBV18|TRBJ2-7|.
TGTGCCAGCTCACCCAACAGATACGAGCAGTACTTC
CASSPNRYEQYF
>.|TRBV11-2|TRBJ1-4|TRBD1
TGTGCCACCCACAAGTCCAGGGGGCTCAACCCGCATGAAAAACTGTTTTTT
CATHKSRGLNPHEKLFF
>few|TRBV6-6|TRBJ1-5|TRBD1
TGTGCCAGCAGCCGCACGACAGGGGAAGGTCAGCCCCAGCATTTT
CASSRTTGEGQPQHF
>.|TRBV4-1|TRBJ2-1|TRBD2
TGCGCCAGCAGCCAAGGCCCTCGCGGGAGGACTTTATACAATGAGCAGTTCTTC
CASSQGPRGRTLYNEQFF
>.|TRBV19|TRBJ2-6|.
TGTGCCACTCGGGCGGGCCCTGGGGCCAACGTCCTGACTTTC
CATRAGPGANVLTF
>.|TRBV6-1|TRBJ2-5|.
TGTGCCAGCAGTGACAGAAATAGGGGAGAGACCCAGTACTTC
CASSDRNRGETQYF
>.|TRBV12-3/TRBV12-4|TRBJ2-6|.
TGTGCCAGCACCCCGGGGGCGGGGTTATCTGGGGCCAACGTCCTGACTTTC
CASTPGAGLSGANVLTF
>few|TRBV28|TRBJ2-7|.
TGTGCCAGCAGTTTAACAGGACTCTACGAGCAGTACTTC
CASSLTGLYEQYF
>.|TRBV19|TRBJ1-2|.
TGTGCCAGTAGTGCCCAGGGGACGGGGTATGGCTACACCTTC
CASSAQGTGYGYTF
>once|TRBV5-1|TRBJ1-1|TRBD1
TGCGCCAGCAGCTTGGAGTCAGGGGGCCGAAAGAGGACTGAAGCTTTCTTT
CASSLESGGRKRTEAFF
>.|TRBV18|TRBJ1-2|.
TGTGCCAGCTCACCAAGGGGATACGATGGCTACACCTTC
CASSPRGYDGYTF
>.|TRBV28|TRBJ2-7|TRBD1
TGTGCCAGCAGTTCGGGACAGGGATTGAACGAGCAGTACTTC
CASSSGQGLNEQYF
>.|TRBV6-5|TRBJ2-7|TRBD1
TGTGCCAGCAGTGGATACGGGACAGAGAACGAGCAGTACTTC
CASSGYGTENEQYF
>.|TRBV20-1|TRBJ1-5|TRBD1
TGCAGTGCTAGTCACAGGGGGTTAGGCAATCAGCCCCAGCATTTT
CSASHRGLGNQPQHF
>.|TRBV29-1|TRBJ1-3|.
TGCAGCGTGATGACGCGGGGCTTCTCTGGAAACACCATATATTTT
CSVMTRGFSGNTIYF
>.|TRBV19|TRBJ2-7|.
TGTGCCAGTAGTATCAGTGGCAGCTCCTACGAGCAGTACTTC
CASSISGSSYEQYF
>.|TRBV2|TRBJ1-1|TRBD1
TGTGCCAGCAGTGAGGGAGGACAGGGGATCATGAACACTGAAGCTTTCTTT
CASSEGGQGIMNTEAFF
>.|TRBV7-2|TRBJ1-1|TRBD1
TGTGCCAGCAGCTTAGCCCCGACAGGGGGCACTGAAGCTTTCTTT
CASSLAPTGGTEAFF
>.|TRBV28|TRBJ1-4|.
TGTGCCAGCAGTTTACGGGCCCTTGAAAATAATGAAAAACTGTTTTTT
CASSLRALENNEKLFF
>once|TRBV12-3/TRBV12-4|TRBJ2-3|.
TGTGCCAGCAGTTTGGCGGTAAGGAGATCCTCCACAGATACGCAGTATTTT
CASSLAVRRSSTDTQYF
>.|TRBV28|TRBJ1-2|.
TGTGCCAGCAGTGGGACTTCTCCCGGTGGCTACACCTTC
CASSGTSPGGYTF
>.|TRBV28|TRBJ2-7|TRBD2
TGTGCCAGCACCAGCGGGGGGACACACTACGAGCAGTACTTC
CASTSGGTHYEQYF
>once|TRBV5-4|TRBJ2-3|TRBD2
TGTGCCAGCAGCGGTAGCGGGAGTCCTGGAGATACGCAGTATTTT
CASSGSGSPGDTQYF
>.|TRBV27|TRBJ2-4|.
TGTGCCAGCAGTTCCCGTGTGACTCTAGCCAAAAACATTCAGTACTTC
CASSSRVTLAKNIQYF
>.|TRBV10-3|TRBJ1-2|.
TGTGCCATCACCATGACAGAAAACTATGGCTACACCTTC
CAITMTENYGYTF
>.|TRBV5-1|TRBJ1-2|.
TGCGCCAGCAGCTTGAAAGTATGGGCAGGATCTAACTATGGCTACACCTTC
CASSLKVWAGSNYGYTF
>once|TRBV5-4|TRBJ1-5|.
TGTGCCAGCAGCTCAACCGGACAGCTCAATCAGCCCCAGCATTTT
CASSSTGQLNQPQHF
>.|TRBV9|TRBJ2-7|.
TGTGCCAGCAGCGGCCGAGGAGTGAGTAGGGGTACACACGAGCAGTACTTC
CASSGRGVSRGTHEQYF
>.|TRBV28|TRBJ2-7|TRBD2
TGTGCCAGCAGTTTCGGACTAGCGGGAGACGAGCAGTACTTC
CASSFGLAGDEQYF
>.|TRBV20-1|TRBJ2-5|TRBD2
TGCAGTGCTAGAGACGCGGGAGGGACTCAAGAGACCCAGTACTTC
CSARDAGGTQETQYF
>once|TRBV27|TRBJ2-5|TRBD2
TGTGCCAGCAGTTTATCGGCTAGCGGGGGGTATGGAGAGACCCAGTACTTC
CASSLSASGGYGETQYF
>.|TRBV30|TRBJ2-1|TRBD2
TGTGCCAGCCGGACTAGCGGGAGTTACAATGAGCAGTTCTTC
CASRTSGSYNEQFF
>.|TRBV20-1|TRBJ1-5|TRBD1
TGCAGTGCTAGGAAGACAGGGCCGTACGATCAGCCCCAGCATTTT
CSARKTGPYDQPQHF
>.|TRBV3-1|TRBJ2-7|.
TGTGCCAGCAGCCAAGATTATCTGGGAAGGCAGTACTTC
CASSQDYLGRQYF
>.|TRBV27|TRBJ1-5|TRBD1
TGTGCCAGCAGTTCGGGGACAGGTGTCTATAGCAATCAGCCCCAGCATTTT
CASSSGTGVYSNQPQHF
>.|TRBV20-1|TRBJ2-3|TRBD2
TGCAGTGCACTCGTGACTAGCGGGGTACCAGATACGCAGTATTTT
CSALVTSGVPDTQYF
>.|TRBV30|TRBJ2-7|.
TGTGCCTGGAAGGGCGAGTTCACCTACGAGCAGTACTTC
CAWKGEFTYEQYF